The 19 T cell receptor beta chains below come from one sample, sequenced in a study of T cell responses to AZD1222 COVID-19 vaccine. Profiling relied on immunoSEQ multiplex PCR, and the TCRdb table lists in-frame clones only, not all of them. Of more than 150,000 clones in the sample, roughly nine tenths were seen once. Specimen: peripheral blood, collected after recovery from COVID-19. The source is an adult who had recovered from COVID-19.

This chain connects TRBV11-2 to TRBJ2-7; D unresolved. The CDR3 is 14 residues long. Trimming stripped 7 bases from V and 3 bases from J, with 16 bases between. CDR1 and CDR2 (germline): SGHAT, FQNNGV. CDR3 in amino acids: CASTLPGRNYEQYF. CDR3 nucleotides: TGTGCCAGCACCCTCCCAGGCAGAAACTACGAGCAGTACTTC.

The V gene is TRBV19, the J gene TRBJ1-2; D call uncertain. V was clipped by 2 bases and J by 4 bases, with 8 bases between them. The V gene's germline CDR1 is LNHDA and CDR2 SQIVND (reference sequence). The CDR3 is 13 amino acids. The CDR3 loop is CASSIPGSYGYTF. In DNA form, the CDR3 reads TGTGCCAGTAGTATACCTGGGAGCTATGGCTACACCTTC.

The rearrangement uses TRBV5-1 and TRBJ1-2; 9 nucleotides match TRBD1. The ends lost 3 bases at V and 5 bases at J; junction bases unmatched: 5. The CDR3 consists of 14 residues. Germline V gives CDR1 SGHRS, CDR2 YFSETQ. The DNA of the CDR3 is TGCGCCAGCAGCTCCGGGGACAGGGTTTATGGCTACACCTTC. It codes for CASSSGDRVYGYTF.

The rearrangement links TRBV20-1 to TRBJ2-7, with D unresolved. V was shortened by 1 base and J by 5 bases, with 6 bases between the two germline ends. This CDR3 contains 11 residues. In germline, CDR1 is DFQATT, CDR2 SNEGSKA (reference sequence). In DNA form, the CDR3 reads TGCAGTGCTAGAGGGTTCCACGAGCAGTACTTC. Translating it yields CSARGFHEQYF.

V and J are TRBV28 and TRBJ2-1; D remains unclear. The CDR3 is 18 residues long. Trimming removed 1 base from V and 2 bases from J, with 18 bases in between. Looked up from germline, CDR1 is MDHEN and CDR2 is SYDVKM. The CDR3 loop is CASSLSIQRSQPYNEQFF. The CDR3 DNA reads TGTGCCAGCAGTTTATCGATACAGCGATCGCAACCCTACAATGAGCAGTTCTTC. Drawing the rest from reference TRBV28 and TRBJ2-1, the complete variable domain is DVKVTQSSRYLVKRTGEKVFLECVQDMDHENMFWYRQDPGLGLRLIYFSYDVKMKEKGDIPEGYSVSREKKERFSLILESASTNQTSMYLCASSLSIQRSQPYNEQFFGPGTRLTVL.

This chain connects TRBV11-3 to TRBJ2-7; D gene unclear. The CDR3 has 14 residues. Germline CDR1 is SGHNT and CDR2 is YENEEA. Trimming left V 4 bases short and J 7 bases short, with 17 bases between. CDR3 sequence (DNA): TGTGCCAGCAGCTCATCCCAAGGGTGGGGAGAGCAGTACTTC. Its protein product is CASSSSQGWGEQYF.

J is TRBJ1-1 and V is TRBV6-1; 7 bases align to TRBD1. J lost 7 bases, V lost 1 base, and 3 bases had no gene match. The CDR3 covers 13 residues. CDR1 is MNHNS, CDR2 SASEGT, per germline. The CDR3 here is CASSEGGGSEAFF. DNA of the CDR3: TGTGCCAGCAGTGAAGGAGGGGGCAGTGAAGCTTTCTTT.

V is TRBV5-1 and J is TRBJ2-7, with 10 bases matching TRBD1. Germline lookup yields CDR1 SGHRS and CDR2 YFSETQ. The CDR3 has 15 residues. The V gene end was trimmed by 4 bases and the J gene end by 4 bases; junction bases not matched to a gene: 8. CDR3 protein: CASSVTGTGVYEQYF. In DNA, the CDR3 is TGCGCCAGCAGCGTGACCGGGACAGGGGTTTACGAGCAGTACTTC.

The chain has TRBV9 and TRBJ1-1; D is unclear. V dropped 2 bases and J dropped 2 bases, with 7 bases sitting between them. CDR1 is SGDLS, CDR2 YYNGEE, per germline. There are 13 residues in the CDR3. The CDR3, as DNA: TGTGCCAGCAGCGTGGCAGTCAACACTGAAGCTTTCTTT. It codes for CASSVAVNTEAFF.

The V and J genes are TRBV5-6 and TRBJ2-7, with a tentative D call TRBD2 (7 bases). The germline V and J ends were trimmed by 2 bases and 5 bases, with 20 bases remaining between them. There are 16 residues in the CDR3. Germline values: CDR1 SGHDT, CDR2 YYEEEE. The CDR3 coding sequence is TGTGCCAGCAGCTTCCCAAGGGGGGGGCGAGGGGACGAGCAGTACTTC. Protein sequence: CASSFPRGGRGDEQYF.

The rearrangement uses TRBV5-4 and TRBJ1-2; 7 bases align to TRBD1. The V gene's germline CDR1 is SGHNT and CDR2 YYREEE (reference sequence). The CDR3 totals 13 residues. Trimming cost V 8 bases and J 5 bases; bases outside gene matches: 9. The CDR3 reads CARGNRGEYGYTF. CDR3 DNA sequence: TGTGCCAGGGGAAACAGGGGAGAGTATGGCTACACCTTC.

V usage is TRBV6-4 and J usage is TRBJ1-1; a weak D match, TRBD1 (5 bases). V shed 6 bases and J shed 4 bases, with 15 bases lying between them. CDR1 and CDR2 (germline): MRHNA, SNTAGT. The CDR3 consists of 14 residues. The CDR3 loop is CASRGGAGITEAFF. The DNA of the CDR3 is TGTGCCAGCAGGGGAGGGGCAGGGATCACTGAAGCTTTCTTT.

The V gene is TRBV5-5, the J gene TRBJ2-7; D possibly corresponds to TRBD2 (5 bases). Germline loops: CDR1 SGHKS, CDR2 YYEKEE (reference sequence). V lost 1 base and J lost 5, with 16 bases in between. The length of the CDR3 is 15 residues. CDR3 sequence reads: CASSLNGLSVHEQYF. The DNA of the CDR3 is TGTGCCAGCAGCTTGAATGGACTTTCGGTCCACGAGCAGTACTTC.

This chain uses TRBV6-5 with TRBJ1-2, with 9 bases identical to TRBD1. The trim removed 6 bases at V and 6 bases at J, leaving 5 bases unmatched. Looked up from germline, CDR1 is MNHEY and CDR2 is SVGAGI. The CDR3 is 13 amino acids. CDR3 sequence reads: CASRGTGYDGYTF. The CDR3, as DNA: TGTGCCAGCAGGGGGACAGGGTACGATGGCTACACCTTC.

This rearrangement joins TRBV6-6 to TRBJ1-2; D gene uncertain. This CDR3 is 13 amino acids long. The germline V gene has CDR1 MNHNY and CDR2 SVGAGI (reference sequence). V lost 5 bases and J 4 bases, leaving 11 bases between the germline ends. CDR3 residues: CASSQSRGYGYTF. The CDR3 DNA follows: TGTGCCAGCAGTCAAAGCCGGGGCTATGGCTACACCTTC.

This rearrangement joins TRBV2 to TRBJ2-1; TRBD2 agrees at 8 bases. Germline V gene lookup returns CDR1 SNHLY and CDR2 FYNNEI. Trimming removed 6 bases from V and 7 bases from J; junction bases left unmatched: 8. The CDR3 is 14 amino acids. The CDR3 protein is CASSGREGGNEQFF. CDR3 DNA sequence: TGTGCCAGCAGCGGCCGGGAGGGAGGGAATGAGCAGTTCTTC.

The chain employs TRBV3-1 (or the pseudogene TRBV3-2) and TRBJ2-7; 9 positions match TRBD1. This CDR3 comprises 16 residues. Germline V gene sequence: CDR1 LGHDT, CDR2 YNNKEL (reference sequence). After removal of 4 bases from V and 2 bases from J, the junction contained 9 bases not matched to a gene. The CDR3 DNA reads as TGTGCCAGCAGCCCAAACAGGGGGCGAGGTACCTACGAGCAGTACTTC. Translated, it gives CASSPNRGRGTYEQYF.

The V gene is TRBV15, the J gene TRBJ1-1; maybe TRBD1 (5 bases). The V gene lost 0 bases and the J gene lost 1 base, with 12 bases spanning the gap. Per germline, CDR1 LNHNV and CDR2 YYDKDF (reference sequence). The CDR3 covers 16 residues. Written as DNA, the CDR3 is TGTGCCACCAGCAGAGAAAGGGGCAGCCCGAACACTGAAGCTTTCTTT. This encodes CATSRERGSPNTEAFF.

The chain joins TRBV3-1 (or the pseudogene TRBV3-2) to TRBJ2-5; 8 positions match TRBD1. The germline V gene has CDR1 LGHDT and CDR2 YNNKEL (reference sequence). J was trimmed by 5 bases and V by 4 bases; bases with no gene match: 12. The CDR3 consists of 16 residues. The CDR3 is CASSRQGSGGGETQYF. CDR3 in DNA: TGTGCCAGCAGCCGACAGGGGTCAGGGGGCGGTGAGACCCAGTACTTC.